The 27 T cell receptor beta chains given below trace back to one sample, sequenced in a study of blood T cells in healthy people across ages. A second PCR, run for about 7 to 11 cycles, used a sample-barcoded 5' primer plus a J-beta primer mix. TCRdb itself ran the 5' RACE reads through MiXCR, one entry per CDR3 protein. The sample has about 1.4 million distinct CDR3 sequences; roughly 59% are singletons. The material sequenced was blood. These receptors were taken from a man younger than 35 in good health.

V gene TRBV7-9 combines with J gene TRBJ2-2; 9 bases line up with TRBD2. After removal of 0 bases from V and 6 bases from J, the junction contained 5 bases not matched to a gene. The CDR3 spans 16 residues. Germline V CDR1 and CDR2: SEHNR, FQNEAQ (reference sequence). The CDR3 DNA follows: TGTGCCAGCAGCTTAGCGGTAGCGGGAGTGCCCGGGGAGCTGTTTTTT. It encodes CASSLAVAGVPGELFF.

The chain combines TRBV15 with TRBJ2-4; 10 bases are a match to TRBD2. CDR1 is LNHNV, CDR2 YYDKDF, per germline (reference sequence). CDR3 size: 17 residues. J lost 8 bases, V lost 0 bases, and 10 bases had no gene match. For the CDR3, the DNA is TGTGCCACCAGCAGAGATGGGTCAGCGGGGGGGGTGGACATTCAGTACTTC. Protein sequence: CATSRDGSAGGVDIQYF.

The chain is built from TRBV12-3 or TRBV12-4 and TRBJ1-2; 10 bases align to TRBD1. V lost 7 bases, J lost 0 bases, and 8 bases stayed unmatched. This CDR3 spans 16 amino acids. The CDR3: CASTETGQGANYGYTF. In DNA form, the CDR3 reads TGTGCCAGCACCGAAACCGGACAGGGGGCTAACTATGGCTACACCTTC.

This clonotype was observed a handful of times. CDR3 DNA sequence: TGTGCCAGCAGCCTGGTACAGGGTGAAAACATTCAGTACTTC. Its protein product is CASSLVQGENIQYF. The chain has TRBV7-9 and TRBJ2-4; TRBD1 is a possible D gene (6 bases). The CDR3 totals 14 residues. Trimming took 5 bases from V and 5 from J, leaving 13 bases between them. Germline loops: CDR1 SEHNR, CDR2 FQNEAQ (reference sequence). The full variable domain, rest sourced from reference TRBV7-9 and TRBJ2-4, is DTGVSQNPRHKITKRGQNVTFRCDPISEHNRLYWYRQTLGQGPEFLTYFQNEAQLEKSRLLSDRFSAERPKGSFSTLEIQRTEQGDSAMYLCASSLVQGENIQYFGAGTRLSVL.

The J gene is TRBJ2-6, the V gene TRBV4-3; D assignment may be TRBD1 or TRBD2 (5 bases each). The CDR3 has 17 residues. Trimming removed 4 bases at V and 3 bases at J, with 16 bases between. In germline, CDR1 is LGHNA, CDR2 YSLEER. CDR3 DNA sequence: TGCGCCAGCAGCCCAGTGGGCGAGGGGAGTGGGGCCAACGTCCTGACTTTC. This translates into CASSPVGEGSGANVLTF.

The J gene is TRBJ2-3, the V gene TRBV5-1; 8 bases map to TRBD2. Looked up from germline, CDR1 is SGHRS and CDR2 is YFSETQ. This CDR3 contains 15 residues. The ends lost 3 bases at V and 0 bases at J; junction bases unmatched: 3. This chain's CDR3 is CASSWSSGSTDTQYF. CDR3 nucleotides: TGCGCCAGCAGCTGGTCTAGCGGGAGCACAGATACGCAGTATTTT.

The CDR3 DNA follows: TGTGCCAGCAGCTGGACCTGGGGGGAGCAGTTCTTC. Its protein product is CASSWTWGEQFF. The chain employs TRBV6-6 and TRBJ2-1; D possibly matches TRBD1 or TRBD2 (5 bases each). CDR1 is MNHNY and CDR2 is SVGAGI in the germline V gene (reference sequence). The CDR3 spans 12 residues. Trimming pared 6 bases from V and 10 bases from J, leaving 13 bases between.

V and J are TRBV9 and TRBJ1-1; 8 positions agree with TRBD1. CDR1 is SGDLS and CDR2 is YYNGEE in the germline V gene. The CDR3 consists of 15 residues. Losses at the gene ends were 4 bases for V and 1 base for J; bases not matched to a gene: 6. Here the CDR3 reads CASSPWTGKNTEAFF. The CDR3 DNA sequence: TGTGCCAGCAGCCCGTGGACAGGGAAGAACACTGAAGCTTTCTTT.

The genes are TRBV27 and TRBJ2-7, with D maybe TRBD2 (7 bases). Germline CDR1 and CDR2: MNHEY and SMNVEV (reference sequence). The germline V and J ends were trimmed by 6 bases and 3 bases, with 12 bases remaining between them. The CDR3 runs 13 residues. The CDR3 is CASRAGAGYEQYF. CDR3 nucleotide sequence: TGTGCCAGCAGGGCGGGGGCAGGCTACGAGCAGTACTTC.

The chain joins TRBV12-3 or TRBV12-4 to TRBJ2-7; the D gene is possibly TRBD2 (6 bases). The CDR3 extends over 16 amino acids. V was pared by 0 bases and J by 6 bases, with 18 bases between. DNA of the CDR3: TGTGCCAGCAGTTTAGCGCTAACGGAGGGGACGGTCGAGCAGTACTTC. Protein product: CASSLALTEGTVEQYF.

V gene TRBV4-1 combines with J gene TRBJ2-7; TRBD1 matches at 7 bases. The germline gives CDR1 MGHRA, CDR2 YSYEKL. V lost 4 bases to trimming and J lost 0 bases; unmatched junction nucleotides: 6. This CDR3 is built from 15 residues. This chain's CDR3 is CASSPVDRDSYEQYF. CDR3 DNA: TGCGCCAGCAGCCCGGTCGACAGGGACTCCTACGAGCAGTACTTC.

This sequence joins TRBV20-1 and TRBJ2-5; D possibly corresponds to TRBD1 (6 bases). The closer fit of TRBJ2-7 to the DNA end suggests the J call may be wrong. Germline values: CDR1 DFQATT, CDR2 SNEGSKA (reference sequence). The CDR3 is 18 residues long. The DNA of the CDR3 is TGCAGTGCTAGAGGGCCCCTACTTTTCGGGACACCCTACTACGAGCAGTACTTC. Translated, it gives CSARGPLLFGTPYYEQYF.

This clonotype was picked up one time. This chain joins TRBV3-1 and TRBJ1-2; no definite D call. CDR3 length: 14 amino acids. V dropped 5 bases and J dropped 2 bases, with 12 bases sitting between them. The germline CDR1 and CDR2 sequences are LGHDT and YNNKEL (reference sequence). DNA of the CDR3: TGTGCCAGCAGCTACTGGACGGTGAACTATGGCTACACCTTC. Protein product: CASSYWTVNYGYTF.

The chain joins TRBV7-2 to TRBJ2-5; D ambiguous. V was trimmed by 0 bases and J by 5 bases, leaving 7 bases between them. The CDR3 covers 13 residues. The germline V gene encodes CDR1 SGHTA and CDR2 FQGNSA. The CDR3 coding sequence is TGTGCCAGCAGCTTAGCGCCTGGGGAGACCCAGTACTTC. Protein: CASSLAPGETQYF. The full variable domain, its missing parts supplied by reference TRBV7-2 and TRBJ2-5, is GAGVSQSPSNKVTEKGKDVELRCDPISGHTALYWYRQSLGQGLEFLIYFQGNSAPDKSGLPSDRFSAERTGGSVSTLTIQRTQQEDSAVYLCASSLAPGETQYFGPGTRLLVL.

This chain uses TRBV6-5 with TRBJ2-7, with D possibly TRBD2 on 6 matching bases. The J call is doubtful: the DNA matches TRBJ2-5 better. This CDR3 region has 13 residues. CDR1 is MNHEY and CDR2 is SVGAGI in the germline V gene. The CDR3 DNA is TGTGCCAGCAGTGGGGGGATAGGGGAGACCCAGTACTTC. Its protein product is CASSGGIGETQYF.

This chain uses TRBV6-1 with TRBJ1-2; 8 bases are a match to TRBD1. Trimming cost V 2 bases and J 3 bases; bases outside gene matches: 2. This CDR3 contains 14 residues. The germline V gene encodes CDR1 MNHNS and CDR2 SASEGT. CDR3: CASSESDRDYGYTF. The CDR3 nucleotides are TGTGCCAGCAGTGAATCGGACAGGGACTATGGCTACACCTTC.

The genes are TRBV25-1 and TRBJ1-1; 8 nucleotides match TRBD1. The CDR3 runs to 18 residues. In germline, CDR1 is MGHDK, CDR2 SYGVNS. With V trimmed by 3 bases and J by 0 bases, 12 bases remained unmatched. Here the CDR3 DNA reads TGTGCCAGCAGTGACCTGACAGGGGTGCAGGGTGTGAACACTGAAGCTTTCTTT. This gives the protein CASSDLTGVQGVNTEAFF.

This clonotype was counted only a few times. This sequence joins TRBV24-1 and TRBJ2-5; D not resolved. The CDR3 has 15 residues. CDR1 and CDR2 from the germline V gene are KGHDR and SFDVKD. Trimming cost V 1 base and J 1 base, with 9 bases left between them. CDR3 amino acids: CATSDFLGFQETQYF. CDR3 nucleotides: TGTGCCACCAGTGATTTCTTAGGATTCCAAGAGACCCAGTACTTC.

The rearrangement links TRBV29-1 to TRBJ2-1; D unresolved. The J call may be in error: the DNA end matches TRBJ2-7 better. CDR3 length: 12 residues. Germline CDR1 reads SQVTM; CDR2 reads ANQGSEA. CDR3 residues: CSVGYAYNEQYF. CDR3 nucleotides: TGCAGCGTTGGGTACGCCTACAATGAGCAGTACTTC.

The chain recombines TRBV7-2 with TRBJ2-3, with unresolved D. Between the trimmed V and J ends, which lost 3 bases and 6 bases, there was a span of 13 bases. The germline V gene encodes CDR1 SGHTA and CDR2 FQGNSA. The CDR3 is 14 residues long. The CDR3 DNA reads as TGTGCCAGCAGCTTGTATAGAAACGGGGATACGCAGTATTTT. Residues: CASSLYRNGDTQYF.

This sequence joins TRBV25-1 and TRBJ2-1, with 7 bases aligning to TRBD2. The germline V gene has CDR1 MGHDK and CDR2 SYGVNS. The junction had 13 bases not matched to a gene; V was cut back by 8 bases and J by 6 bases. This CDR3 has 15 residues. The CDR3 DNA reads TGTGCCAGCTCACGGGGGAGGGGTAACACCAATGAGCAGTTCTTC. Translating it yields CASSRGRGNTNEQFF.

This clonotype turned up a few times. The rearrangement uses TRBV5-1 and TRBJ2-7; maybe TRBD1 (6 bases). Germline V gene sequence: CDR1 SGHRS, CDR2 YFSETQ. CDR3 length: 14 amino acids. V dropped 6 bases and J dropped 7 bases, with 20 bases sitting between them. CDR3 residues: CASTRDGHTGEQYF. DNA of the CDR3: TGCGCCAGCACCAGGGACGGACACACAGGGGAGCAGTACTTC.

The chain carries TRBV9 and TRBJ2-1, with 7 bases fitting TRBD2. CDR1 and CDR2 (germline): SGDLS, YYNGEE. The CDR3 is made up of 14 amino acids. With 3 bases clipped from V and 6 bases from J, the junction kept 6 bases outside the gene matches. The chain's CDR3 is CASSGTSIGNEQFF. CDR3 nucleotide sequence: TGTGCCAGCAGCGGGACTAGTATAGGCAATGAGCAGTTCTTC.

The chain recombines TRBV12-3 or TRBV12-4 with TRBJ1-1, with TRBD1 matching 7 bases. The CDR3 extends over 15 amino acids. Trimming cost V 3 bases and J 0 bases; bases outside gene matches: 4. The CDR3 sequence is CASSFTGAMNTEAFF. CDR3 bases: TGTGCCAGCAGTTTTACAGGGGCTATGAACACTGAAGCTTTCTTT.

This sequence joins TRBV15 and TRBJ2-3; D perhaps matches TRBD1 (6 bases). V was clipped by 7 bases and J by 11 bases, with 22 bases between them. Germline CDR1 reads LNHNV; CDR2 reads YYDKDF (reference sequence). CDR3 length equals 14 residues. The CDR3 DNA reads TGTGCCACCACCGACAGGAACCACGAGGGGAGGCAGTATTTT. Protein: CATTDRNHEGRQYF. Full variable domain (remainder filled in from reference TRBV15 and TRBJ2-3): DAMVIQNPRYQVTQFGKPVTLSCSQTLNHNVMYWYQQKSSQAPKLLFHYYDKDFNNEADTPDNFQSRRPNTSFCFLDIRSPGLGDTAMYLCATTDRNHEGRQYFGPGTRLTVL.

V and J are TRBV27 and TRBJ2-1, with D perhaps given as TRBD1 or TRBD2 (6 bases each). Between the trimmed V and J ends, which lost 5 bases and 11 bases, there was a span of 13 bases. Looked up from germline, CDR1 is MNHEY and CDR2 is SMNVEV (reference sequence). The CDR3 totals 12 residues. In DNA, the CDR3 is TGTGCCAGCAGTGAAGGGGGGAGGAAGCAGTTCTTC. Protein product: CASSEGGRKQFF.

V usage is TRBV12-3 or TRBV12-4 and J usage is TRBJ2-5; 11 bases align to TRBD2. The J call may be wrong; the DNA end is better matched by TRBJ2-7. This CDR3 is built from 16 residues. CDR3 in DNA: TGTGCCAGCAGTTTTGGGCGACTAGCGGGATATTACGAGCAGTACTTC. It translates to CASSFGRLAGYYEQYF.